A selection of T cell receptor beta chains follows, all from one sample in a study of long-term antiretroviral therapy in people with HIV. Sequencing used immunoSEQ multiplex PCR; TCRdb keeps in-frame clones, though not all of them. The table has about 20,000 clones, roughly 84% seen once. Sequencing was performed on unsorted PBMCs, taken about 5.7 years after starting antiretroviral therapy. All receptors derive from a man aged 25-40 years with HIV. CDR3s include the opening cysteine and the closing phenylalanine or tryptophan. A D gene is named only where the DNA matches it firmly. Only some rows state a clone size, as once, few, many or a class for expanded clones.

clone size	V gene	J gene	D gene	CDR3 protein	CDR3 DNA
.	TRBV4-1	TRBJ1-2	.	CASSHTTGFYGYTF	TGCGCCAGCAGCCACACGACAGGCTTCTATGGCTACACCTTC
.	TRBV28	TRBJ2-2	TRBD1	CASSLEGATGELFF	TGTGCCAGCAGTTTAGAGGGGGCCACCGGGGAGCTGTTTTTT
.	TRBV11-2	TRBJ1-1	.	CASSLREHRSTTEAFF	TGTGCCAGCAGCCTACGAGAACACAGGAGTACTACTGAAGCTTTCTTT
.	TRBV4-2	TRBJ2-1	.	CASSQDPGGRGEQFF	TGTGCCAGCAGCCAAGACCCGGGGGGCAGAGGAGAGCAGTTCTTC
.	TRBV13	TRBJ2-1	TRBD2	CASSSVRTSGSGNEQFF	TGTGCCAGCAGCTCCGTCAGAACAAGCGGGAGTGGCAATGAGCAGTTCTTC
.	TRBV7-3	TRBJ2-1	TRBD2	CASSLTSGSDEQFF	TGTGCCAGCAGCTTAACTAGCGGGAGTGATGAGCAGTTCTTC
.	TRBV10-2	TRBJ1-5	.	CASRQVINQPQHF	TGCGCCAGCCGACAGGTAATCAATCAGCCCCAGCATTTT
.	TRBV7-2	TRBJ2-1	.	CASSLLRINEQFF	TGTGCCAGCAGCTTGTTGCGGATCAATGAGCAGTTCTTC
.	TRBV4-2	TRBJ2-2	TRBD2	CASTLAGGPSVSGGELFF	TGTGCCAGCACCCTAGCGGGGGGCCCTTCTGTGAGTGGCGGGGAGCTGTTTTTT
.	TRBV23-1	TRBJ1-5	.	CASSQSRGPNQPQHF	TGCGCCAGCAGTCAATCAAGAGGGCCCAATCAGCCCCAGCATTTT
.	TRBV6-1	TRBJ2-7	.	CASSETGRDSYEQYF	TGTGCCAGCAGTGAAACCGGCCGGGACTCCTACGAGCAGTACTTC
.	TRBV4-3	TRBJ2-2	.	CASSQRTVPGGELFF	TGCGCCAGCAGCCAACGGACAGTCCCGGGGGGGGAGCTGTTTTTT
.	TRBV9	TRBJ2-3	TRBD2	CASSVAGLAGGPRDTQYF	TGTGCCAGCAGCGTAGCTGGACTAGCGGGAGGGCCCCGGGATACGCAGTATTTT
.	TRBV20-1	TRBJ2-7	.	CSGRKDEQYF	TGCAGTGGTAGGAAGGACGAGCAGTACTTC
.	TRBV27	TRBJ1-4	TRBD1	CASSLLGGLAEKLFF	TGTGCCAGCAGTTTATTAGGGGGCTTGGCTGAAAAACTGTTTTTT
.	TRBV4-1	TRBJ2-2	.	CASSLGDVGELFF	TGCGCCAGCAGCCTCGGGGACGTTGGGGAGCTGTTTTTT
.	TRBV2	TRBJ2-1	.	CASKTGGGGNEQFF	TGTGCCAGCAAGACAGGCGGCGGAGGCAATGAGCAGTTCTTC
.	TRBV7-2	TRBJ2-3	.	CASSLGFGKYF	TGTGCCAGCAGCTTAGGGTTTGGGAAGTATTTT
.	TRBV7-3	TRBJ1-1	.	CASSVGNTEAFF	TGTGCCAGCAGCGTGGGGAACACTGAAGCTTTCTTT
.	TRBV10-2	TRBJ2-2	TRBD2	CASSLGTSIPGELFF	TGCGCCAGCAGTCTCGGGACTAGTATCCCGGGGGAGCTGTTTTTT
.	TRBV5-1	TRBJ2-2	.	CASSGGNGSPHTGELFF	TGCGCCAGCAGCGGGGGTAACGGGAGCCCACACACCGGGGAGCTGTTTTTT
.	TRBV5-6	TRBJ2-3	.	CASSLLSAPRDTQYF	TGTGCCAGCAGCTTGCTATCTGCCCCTAGAGATACGCAGTATTTT
.	TRBV5-8	TRBJ1-4	.	CASSIRRVTNEKLFF	TGTGCCAGCAGTATCCGTAGGGTCACTAATGAAAAACTGTTTTTT
.	TRBV6-4	TRBJ2-1	.	CASSEGAYNEQFF	TGTGCCAGCAGTGAGGGGGCCTACAATGAGCAGTTCTTC
.	TRBV20-1	TRBJ2-7	.	CSATYYEQYF	TGCAGTGCTACCTATTACGAGCAGTACTTC
.	TRBV7-6	TRBJ2-7	TRBD2	CASSLESGGGPYEQYF	TGTGCCAGCAGCTTAGAGAGCGGGGGCGGACCCTACGAGCAGTACTTC
.	TRBV18	TRBJ1-5	.	CASSPLRGEGSNQPQHF	TGTGCCAGCTCACCACTGAGGGGTGAAGGTAGCAATCAGCCCCAGCATTTT
.	TRBV11-2	TRBJ1-4	.	CASSSQQLLNEKLFF	TGTGCCAGCAGCTCCCAACAGCTGCTTAATGAAAAACTGTTTTTT
.	TRBV27	TRBJ2-1	TRBD1	CATNTFRDRGSNIVDEQFF	TGTGCCACCAACACCTTCCGGGACAGGGGATCTAATATAGTGGATGAGCAGTTCTTC
.	TRBV7-2	TRBJ2-7	TRBD2	CASSLGRLAYEQYF	TGTGCCAGCAGCTTAGGCCGACTAGCGTACGAGCAGTACTTC
few	TRBV7-6	TRBJ2-7	.	CASSLEEGPYEQYF	TGTGCCAGCAGCTTAGAGGAGGGTCCCTACGAGCAGTACTTC
.	TRBV5-1	TRBJ2-7	.	CASSPNLEQQYF	TGCGCCAGCAGCCCTAACCTCGAGCAGCAGTACTTC
.	TRBV5-1	TRBJ1-4	.	CASSLAGGGRTNEKLFF	TGCGCCAGCAGCTTGGCCGGGGGGGGGCGAACTAATGAAAAACTGTTTTTT
.	TRBV9	TRBJ2-2	TRBD1	CASRATGANTGELFF	TGTGCCAGCAGGGCCACAGGGGCGAACACCGGGGAGCTGTTTTTT
.	TRBV7-3	TRBJ1-1	.	CASSLSQNTEAFF	TGTGCCAGCAGCTTAAGCCAGAACACTGAAGCTTTCTTT
.	TRBV6-4	TRBJ1-1	.	CASSPTGQHTEAFF	TGTGCCAGCAGTCCCACAGGGCAGCACACTGAAGCTTTCTTT
.	TRBV4-3	TRBJ2-7	.	CASSQVQGSYEQYF	TGCGCCAGCAGCCAAGTGCAGGGTTCCTACGAGCAGTACTTC
.	TRBV9	TRBJ2-1	.	CASSVARYNEQFF	TGTGCCAGCAGCGTAGCCAGATACAATGAGCAGTTCTTC
.	TRBV6-6	TRBJ1-4	.	CATSSVTNEKLFF	TGTGCCACCTCGAGTGTGACTAATGAAAAACTGTTTTTT
.	TRBV5-5	TRBJ1-5	.	CASTIGPSNQPQHF	TGTGCCAGCACTATAGGGCCTTCCAATCAGCCCCAGCATTTT
.	TRBV9	TRBJ2-7	.	CASSVYGVSYEQYF	TGTGCCAGCAGCGTATACGGGGTCTCCTACGAGCAGTACTTC
few	TRBV6-1	TRBJ2-3	TRBD2	CASSDWGLAGGRDTQYF	TGTGCCAGCAGTGACTGGGGGCTAGCGGGAGGGAGAGATACGCAGTATTTT
.	TRBV5-4	TRBJ2-3	TRBD2	CASSAGLAGDTDTQYF	TGTGCCAGCAGCGCCGGACTAGCGGGGGACACAGATACGCAGTATTTT
.	TRBV7-9	TRBJ2-6	TRBD2	CASSQDSGSGANVLTF	TGCGCCAGCAGCCAAGATAGCGGGAGTGGGGCCAACGTCCTGACTTTC
.	TRBV6-1	TRBJ2-3	TRBD2	CASSLSGGAGDTQYF	TGTGCCAGCAGTCTTAGCGGGGGGGCAGGGGATACGCAGTATTTT
.	TRBV6-4	TRBJ2-1	.	CASSEGTGGGNEQFF	TGTGCCAGCAGTGAAGGAACAGGGGGGGGAAATGAGCAGTTCTTC
.	TRBV4-1	TRBJ2-7	.	CASSQVSNYEQYF	TGCGCCAGCAGCCAAGTGTCAAATTACGAGCAGTACTTC
.	TRBV4-2	TRBJ1-1	.	CASSDGGMNTEAFF	TGTGCCAGCAGCGACGGAGGGATGAACACTGAAGCTTTCTTT
few	TRBV9	TRBJ1-6	.	CASGSSYNSPLHF	TGTGCCAGCGGTAGCTCCTATAATTCACCCCTCCACTTT